Below are 10 T cell receptor beta chains sequenced from a single sample in a study of CD4 T cells in relation to SARS-CoV-2 and coronaviruses. CD4+ T cells from unexposed donors were obtained before the COVID-19 pandemic (2011-2018). CD4+ T cells were isolated from the cells after around 11 days of culture. Here immunoSEQ multiplex PCR was the method, and the copy in TCRdb shows in-frame clones only, minus some. The profile shows around 20,000 clones, 66% of them singletons. Their cognate antigens are unknown. Material: CD4+ T cells from PBMCs, cultured in vitro. These receptor sequences come from a human donor in good health.

Only one count was recorded for this clone. The chain links TRBV10-1 to TRBJ2-5, with 11 bases fitting TRBD2. The CDR3 has 14 amino acids. J gave up 2 bases and V 5 bases, and 1 base lay outside the gene matches. CDR1 and CDR2 from the germline V gene are WNHNN and SYGVQD (reference sequence). CDR3 sequence: CASSSSGGQETQYF. The CDR3 DNA reads as TGCGCCAGCAGTTCTAGCGGGGGGCAAGAGACCCAGTACTTC.

Concerning this clone itself: One end of the junction is discordant with germline, which a read error may explain. V usage is TRBV27 and J usage is TRBJ2-2, with no clear D. Germline-derived CDR1 and CDR2 are MNHEY and SMNVEV (reference sequence). This CDR3 has 15 amino acids. CDR3 in amino acids: CVSIASRSHTGELFF. The CDR3 DNA reads TGTGTCAGCATAGCTTCGAGGAGTCACACCGGGGAGCTGTTTTTT.

The CDR3, as DNA: TGTGCCAGCAGCTTGTGGGCTAGCGGGAGTAGAGAGACCCAGTACTTC. It is translated as CASSLWASGSRETQYF. The chain recombines TRBV5-5 with TRBJ2-5, with 10 positions matching TRBD2. From germline, CDR1 is SGHKS and CDR2 YYEKEE (reference sequence). The ends lost 1 base at V and 4 bases at J; junction bases unmatched: 7. The CDR3 covers 16 residues.

The chain recombines TRBV21-1 with TRBJ1-1; the table's D gene call, TRBD1, was not cross checked with the DNA. TRBV21-1 is a recognized pseudogene. This CDR3 spans 16 amino acids. CDR3 nucleotide sequence: TGTGCCAGCAGCAAGGGGCCCACAGGTATCCACACTGAAGCTTTCTTT. This translates into CASSKGPTGIHTEAFF.

V usage is TRBV29-1 and J usage is TRBJ1-1; no clear D. CDR1 and CDR2 from the germline V gene are SQVTM and ANQGSEA. CDR3 size: 13 residues. The ends were cut back, 7 bases at V and 0 bases at J, with 12 bases in the middle. The CDR3 coding sequence is TGCAGCGGAGCACTGCAGATGAACACTGAAGCTTTCTTT. It encodes CSGALQMNTEAFF.

The V gene is TRBV18, the J gene TRBJ2-7, with D hard to call. The CDR3 totals 13 residues. V was clipped by 0 bases and J by 1 base, with 4 bases between them. Per germline, CDR1 KGHSH and CDR2 LQKENI. The CDR3 nucleotides are TGTGCCAGCTCACCACCGTCGTCCTACGAGCAGTACTTC. Translated, it gives CASSPPSSYEQYF. The full variable domain, rest sourced from reference TRBV18 and TRBJ2-7, is NAGVMQNPRHLVRRRGQEARLRCSPMKGHSHVYWYRQLPEEGLKFMVYLQKENIIDESGMPKERFSAEFPKEGPSILRIQQVVRGDSAAYFCASSPPSSYEQYFGPGTRLTVT.

CDR3 sequence: CASSPTSGALTGELFF. Here the CDR3 DNA reads TGTGCCAGCAGTCCTACTAGCGGGGCTTTAACCGGGGAGCTGTTTTTT. The chain has TRBV2 and TRBJ2-2, with 10 bases aligning to TRBD2. This CDR3 contains 16 residues. With V trimmed by 5 bases and J by 5 bases, 8 bases remained unmatched. CDR1 is SNHLY and CDR2 is FYNNEI in the germline V gene.

This chain uses TRBV19 with TRBJ2-4; D remains ambiguous. CDR1 and CDR2 (germline): LNHDA, SQIVND (reference sequence). CDR3 length equals 13 residues. V was pared by 0 bases and J by 2 bases, with 2 bases between. CDR3 loop: CASSIESKNIQYF. CDR3 sequence (DNA): TGTGCCAGTAGTATAGAGTCCAAAAACATTCAGTACTTC. The whole variable domain, remainder taken from reference TRBV19 and TRBJ2-4, is DGGITQSPKYLFRKEGQNVTLSCEQNLNHDAMYWYRQDPGQGLRLIYYSQIVNDFQKGDIAEGYSVSREKKESFPLTVTSAQKNPTAFYLCASSIESKNIQYFGAGTRLSVL.

This clone appeared a few times. The rearrangement uses TRBV6-1 and TRBJ1-2; no clear D gene. V was shortened by 3 bases and J by 5 bases, with 4 bases between the two germline ends. The germline gives CDR1 MNHNS, CDR2 SASEGT. This CDR3 region has 11 residues. The CDR3 sequence is CASSDSYGYTF. Here the CDR3 DNA reads TGTGCCAGCAGTGACAGTTATGGCTACACCTTC.

The V gene is TRBV29-1, the J gene TRBJ1-1; no reliable D call. The V gene's germline CDR1 is SQVTM and CDR2 ANQGSEA. V lost 8 bases, J lost 7 bases, and 14 bases lay in between. The CDR3 is made up of 11 amino acids. DNA of the CDR3: TGCAGCTCCCGAGGTCGGGGTGAAGCTTTCTTT. It translates to CSSRGRGEAFF.